These 2 T cell receptor beta chains were sequenced from one sample in a study of OX40 agonist ivuxolimab in advanced cancers. Generated by immunoSEQ multiplex PCR, the TCRdb table keeps only in-frame clones and is missing some. Altogether some 45,000 clones are present, roughly 82% being singletons, with the ten largest covering around 2.1%. The input for sequencing was CD4+ or CD8+ T cells sorted from blood, taken in a trial of the OX40 agonist ivuxolimab. These TCRs come from an adult with an advanced solid tumor such as melanoma, head and neck, liver or kidney cancer.

V usage is TRBV30 and J usage is TRBJ2-5; no reliable D call. Germline V gives CDR1 GTSNPN, CDR2 SVGIG (reference sequence). V was cut by 1 base and J by 1 base, with 7 bases left in between. CDR3 length: 13 amino acids. The CDR3 reads CAWSGYFQETQYF. CDR3 bases: TGTGCCTGGAGTGGCTATTTCCAAGAGACCCAGTACTTC.

This clone turned up a few times. The V call is TRBV28, the J call TRBJ1-1, with TRBD1 matching 9 bases. Germline V lookup: CDR1 MDHEN, CDR2 SYDVKM. The junction had 5 bases not matched to a gene; V was cut back by 10 bases and J by 5 bases. The CDR3 contains 12 residues. CDR3 in amino acids: CAIGTGRTEAFF. The CDR3 DNA sequence: TGTGCCATTGGGACAGGGAGAACTGAAGCTTTCTTT.